This paragraph covers one TCR beta chain sequence. The data originate from a study of T cells in Graves' hyperthyroidism and ophthalmopathy. Regions amplified from RNA transcripts were the TCR beta CDR3 regions. In the first-round RT-PCR of the TCR CDR3, the HTBI primer set was used. TCRdb recomputed calls from the multiplex PCR reads with MiXCR, one row per CDR3 protein. The table records some 180,000 distinct CDR3 sequences, approximately 16% of them present only once. CDR1 is LNHDA and CDR2 is SQIVND in the germline V gene (reference sequence). V trimming: 7 bases; J trimming: 0 bases; junction bases outside the gene matches: 6. The CDR3 is 14 amino acids.

Material: blood. The TCR originated in a woman aged 45-59 years with Graves' hyperthyroidism. The chain combines TRBV19 with TRBJ2-7, with TRBD1 matching 7 bases. CDR3 loop: CASKETGSSYEQYF. In DNA form, the CDR3 reads TGTGCCAGTAAAGAGACAGGGAGCTCCTACGAGCAGTACTTC.